Listed below are T cell receptor beta chains from one sample, sequenced in a study of Ad26.COV2.S vaccination and SARS-CoV-2 variants. The protocol was immunoSEQ multiplex PCR, while the TCRdb copy is restricted to in-frame clones and leaves out a portion. The table includes around 320,000 clones, 85% detected once. The sample consisted of peripheral blood, taken in a trial of Ad26.COV2.S vaccine versus placebo. Receptors originate from a person aged 18 to 65 who received the Ad26.COV2.S COVID-19 vaccine or a placebo. Both conserved end residues are part of each CDR3.

>TRBV3-1/TRBV3-2|16
CASSQGGSRWEETQYF
>TRBV5-6|14
CASSSGQLGDTQYF
>TRBV19|13
CASLPRDGNTIYF
>TRBV4-2|17
CASSQERYGGGTDTQYF
>TRBV11-2|16
CASTSGVGDRHSPLHF
>TRBV19|13
CASLTGPPWEAFF
>TRBV5-5|12
CASSLTPGLHFF
>TRBV12-3/TRBV12-4|13
CASSEDSGNTIYF
>TRBV24-1|18
CATSEIRPGTGYTDTQYF
>TRBV5-1|14
CASSLEGSLYEQYF
>TRBV4-1|14
CASSPERGGVEAFF
>TRBV3-1/TRBV3-2|14
CASSQDIVQGKQYF
>TRBV11-3|13
CASSLDRESIQYF
>TRBV7-2|13
CASSLVRHEKLFF
>TRBV4-2|15
CASSQLAGEYNEQFF
>TRBV10-3|13
CAISELGYQAQHF
>TRBV10-3|11
CAISDLDEQYF
>TRBV28|16
CASSPYRDSTSYGYTF
>TRBV29-1|13
CVAAGGNQETQYF
>TRBV27|15
CASSRTGAQNTEAFF
>TRBV2|15
CASSVGNLWADTQYF
>TRBV3-1/TRBV3-2|15
CASSQAGFLNYGYTF
>TRBV6-5|14
CASTSQGPRNRMYF
>TRBV7-8|16
CASSWDSRTTNYGYTF
>TRBV7-3|14
CASSPGQVSGELFF
>TRBV5-4|17
CASSLVARRTGLYGYTF
>TRBV7-6|13
CASSPDWNQPQHF
>TRBV3-1/TRBV3-2|18
CASSLPSSGGFNTGELFF
>TRBV25-1|14
CASRNRDRNTEAFF
>TRBV5-1|17
CASSSRPGKRTNEKLFF
>TRBV29-1|13
CSVGDRDGYGYTF
>TRBV6-1|17
CASSEGGWGASGNTIYF